This T cell receptor (beta chain) stems from a study of blood T cell repertoires in COVID-19. About the research overall: The study drew acute and convalescent COVID-19 samples from the United States, Italy and Spain. T cells, B-cell-depleted T cells, or PBMCs provided the cDNA or gDNA that served as material.

As handled by the study authors: Estimation of nucleated cell counts relied on the amplification of reference gene primers. Libraries were prepared by immunoSEQ multiplex PCR; TCRdb keeps only in-frame clonotypes and omits some of them. The V and J calls and clone size were taken over from that table, and D and trimming were inferred from the DNA. The data contain tens of thousands of clones, 88% of them singletons. Sequenced input: peripheral blood. The sequence derives from a human donor in a cohort sampled during active COVID-19.

For the CDR3, the DNA is TGTGCCAGCAGCGGACAGGGGGCGTCTGATACGCAGTATTTT. Encoded protein: CASSGQGASDTQYF. The rearrangement links TRBV7-9 to TRBJ2-3; 11 bases align to TRBD1. V dropped 5 bases and J dropped 6; count of bases not matched to a gene: 4. Germline V lookup: CDR1 SEHNR, CDR2 FQNEAQ (reference sequence). This CDR3 has 14 amino acids. The entire variable domain, with the rest obtained from reference TRBV7-9 and TRBJ2-3, is as follows: DTGVSQNPRHKITKRGQNVTFRCDPISEHNRLYWYRQTLGQGPEFLTYFQNEAQLEKSRLLSDRFSAERPKGSFSTLEIQRTEQGDSAMYLCASSGQGASDTQYFGPGTRLTVL.